This T cell receptor (beta chain) was captured in a study of T-cell memory formation after mild COVID-19. Broader study findings: Clones shrinking between day 15 and 85 showed a balanced CD4/CD8 split, and those that grew later tilted toward CD4+. Cross-reactive memory apparently joined, as some responding clones appeared in pre-infection memory.

TCRdb used MiXCR to reprocess the 5' RACE reads, holding one entry per CDR3 protein. The table includes fewer than 350,000 distinct CDR3 sequences, around 15% detected once. As concerns this clonotype: The target antigen is unknown.

The clonotype was recovered from a man younger than 35 who had mild COVID-19 (a few samples of this study predate the infection). Cell type and time point are not known. Sequencing was carried out using PBMCs or a T cell subset sorted from them (not recorded which).

The CDR3 DNA reads as TGTGCCATCAGTGAGAGTCGGGACAGCTACGAGCAGTACTTC. Translation: CAISESRDSYEQYF. V and J are TRBV10-3 and TRBJ2-7, with 7 bases that match TRBD1. The V segment lost 2 bases and the J segment 3 bases; nucleotides outside the gene matches: 4. The CDR3 is 14 residues long. Germline V gene lookup returns CDR1 ENHRY and CDR2 SYGVKD.